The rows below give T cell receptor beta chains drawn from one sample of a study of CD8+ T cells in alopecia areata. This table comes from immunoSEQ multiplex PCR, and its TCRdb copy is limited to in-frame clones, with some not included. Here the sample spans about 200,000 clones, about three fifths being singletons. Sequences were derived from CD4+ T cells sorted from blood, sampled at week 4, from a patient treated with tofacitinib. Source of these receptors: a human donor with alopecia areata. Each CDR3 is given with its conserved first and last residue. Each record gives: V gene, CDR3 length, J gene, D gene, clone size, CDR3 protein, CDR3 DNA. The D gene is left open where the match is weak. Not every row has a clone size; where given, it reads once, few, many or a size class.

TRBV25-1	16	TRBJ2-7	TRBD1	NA	CASTLIDRGHSYEQYF	TGTGCCAGCACACTTATCGACAGGGGACACTCCTACGAGCAGTACTTC
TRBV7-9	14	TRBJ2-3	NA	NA	CASSLSGSPDTQYF	TGTGCCAGCAGCTTAAGCGGGTCCCCAGATACGCAGTATTTT
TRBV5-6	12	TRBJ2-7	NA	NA	CASSFSSYEQYF	TGTGCCAGCAGCTTCAGCAGCTACGAGCAGTACTTC
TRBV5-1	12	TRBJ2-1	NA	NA	CASSVTGREQFF	TGCGCCAGCAGCGTAACAGGGCGCGAGCAGTTCTTC
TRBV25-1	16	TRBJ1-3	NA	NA	CASSEMMGGSGNTIYF	TGTGCCAGCAGTGAAATGATGGGGGGCTCTGGAAACACCATATATTTT
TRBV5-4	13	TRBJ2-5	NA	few	CASSPGGEETQYF	TGTGCCAGCAGCCCGGGGGGCGAAGAGACCCAGTACTTC
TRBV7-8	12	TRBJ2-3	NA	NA	CASSHFTDTQYF	TGTGCCAGCAGTCACTTCACAGATACGCAGTATTTT
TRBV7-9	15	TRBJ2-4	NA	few	CASSLTGAAKNIQYF	TGTGCCAGCAGCTTAACGGGGGCAGCCAAAAACATTCAGTACTTC
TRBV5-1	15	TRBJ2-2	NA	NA	CASSLAAGSPGELFF	TGCGCCAGCAGCTTGGCTGCAGGGTCTCCCGGGGAGCTGTTTTTT
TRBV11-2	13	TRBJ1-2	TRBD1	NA	CASSADRGGGYTF	TGTGCCAGCAGCGCCGACAGGGGTGGCGGCTACACCTTC